The sample holds one count of the clone carrying this TCR beta chain. Its matching antigen is unknown. The same CDR3 can be traced to other DNA sequences in this sample. The table came from immunoSEQ multiplex PCR; TCRdb's copy has only in-frame clones and leaves some out. The sample has about 49,000 clones; nearly 90% are singletons. The entry originates in a study of PD-1 blockade in classical Hodgkin lymphoma. Notes on the study in general: Initiation of nivolumab under 1 year after ASCT led to exclusion of patients.

The time point here: cycle 4 day 1 (C4D1), after six to seven weeks of nivolumab. With no exception, relapse followed autologous stem cell transplantation in all patients, and brentuximab vedotin exposure varied. Best overall response was complete response, partial response or progressive disease in these relapsed/refractory classical Hodgkin lymphoma patients. V shed 1 base, J shed 3 bases, and the junction held 10 bases outside the gene matches. The CDR3 is 18 amino acids. The germline V gene encodes CDR1 LGHNT and CDR2 FRNRAP. The sequenced sample was peripheral blood mononuclear cells (PBMCs), obtained before the fourth cycle of nivolumab. The source is a human donor with classical Hodgkin lymphoma. J is TRBJ2-7 and V is TRBV12-5, with TRBD2 matching over 12 bases. CDR3 nucleotide sequence: TGTGCTAGTGGTTTGGCCCCACTAGCGGGAGGAAATTACTACGAGCAGTACTTC. This encodes CASGLAPLAGGNYYEQYF.